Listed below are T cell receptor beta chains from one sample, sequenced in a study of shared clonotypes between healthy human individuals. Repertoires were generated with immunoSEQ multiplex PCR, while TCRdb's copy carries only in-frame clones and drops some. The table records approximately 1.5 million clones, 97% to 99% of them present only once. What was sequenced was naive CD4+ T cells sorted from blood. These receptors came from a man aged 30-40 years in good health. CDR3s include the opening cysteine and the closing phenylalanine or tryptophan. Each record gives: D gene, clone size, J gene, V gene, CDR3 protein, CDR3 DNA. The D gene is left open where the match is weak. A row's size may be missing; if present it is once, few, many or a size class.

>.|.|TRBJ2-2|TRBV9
CASSPLGTGELFF
TGTGCCAGCAGCCCACTTGGAACCGGGGAGCTGTTTTTT
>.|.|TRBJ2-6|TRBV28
CASSRSGANVLTF
TGTGCCAGCAGCCGATCTGGGGCCAACGTCCTGACTTTC
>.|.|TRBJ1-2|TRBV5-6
CASSSRQGVGGYTF
TGTGCCAGCAGCAGTCGTCAAGGGGTAGGTGGCTACACCTTC
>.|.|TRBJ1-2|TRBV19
CASSTTADYGYTF
TGTGCCAGTAGCACGACAGCTGACTATGGCTACACCTTC
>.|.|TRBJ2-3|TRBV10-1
CASSEGSNSDTQYF
TGCGCCAGCAGTGAAGGTAGCAATTCAGATACGCAGTATTTT
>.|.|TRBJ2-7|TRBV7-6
CASSQPRGEQYF
TGTGCCAGCAGCCAACCTCGGGGCGAGCAGTACTTC
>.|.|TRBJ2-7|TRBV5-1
CASSRGPSYEQYF
TGCGCCAGCAGCAGGGGACCCTCCTACGAGCAGTACTTC
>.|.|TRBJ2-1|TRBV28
CASSQGPRNEQFF
TGTGCCAGCAGTCAAGGCCCAAGGAATGAGCAGTTCTTC
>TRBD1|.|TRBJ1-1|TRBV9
CASSGGQQMRGEAFF
TGTGCCAGCAGCGGGGGACAGCAAATGAGGGGTGAAGCTTTCTTT
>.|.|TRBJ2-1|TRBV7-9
CASSTGYNEQFF
TGTGCCAGCAGCACCGGATACAATGAGCAGTTCTTC
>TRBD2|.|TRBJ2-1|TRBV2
CASSTIWLAGGYNEQFF
TGTGCCAGCAGTACTATTTGGCTAGCGGGGGGGTACAATGAGCAGTTCTTC
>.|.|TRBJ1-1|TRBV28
CASSTGKPLEAFF
TGTGCCAGCAGTACCGGGAAGCCACTTGAAGCTTTCTTT
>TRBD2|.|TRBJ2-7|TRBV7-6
CASSTIAGRYEQYF
TGTGCCAGCAGCACTATAGCGGGTCGATACGAGCAGTACTTC
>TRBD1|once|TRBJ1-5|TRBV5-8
CASGEDRGLVNQPQHF
TGTGCCAGCGGCGAGGACAGGGGGCTCGTCAATCAGCCCCAGCATTTT
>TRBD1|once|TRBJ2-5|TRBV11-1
CASSLSDGTGGTQYF
TGTGCCAGCAGCTTATCCGACGGGACAGGAGGGACCCAGTACTTC
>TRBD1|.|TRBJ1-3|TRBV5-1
CASSPRGPGNTIYF
TGCGCCAGCAGCCCCAGGGGGCCTGGAAACACCATATATTTT
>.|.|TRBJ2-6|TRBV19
CASSEGQGPSGANVLTF
TGTGCCAGTAGCGAGGGCCAGGGACCCTCTGGGGCCAACGTCCTGACTTTC
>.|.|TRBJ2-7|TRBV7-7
CASSKGPSYEQYF
TGTGCTAGCAGCAAGGGACCCTCCTACGAGCAGTACTTC
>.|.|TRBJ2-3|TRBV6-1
CASRGEGTDTQYF
TGTGCCAGCAGAGGAGAGGGGACAGATACGCAGTATTTT
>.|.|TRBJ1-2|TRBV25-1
CASGGDNYGYTF
TGTGCCAGCGGGGGTGACAACTATGGCTACACCTTC
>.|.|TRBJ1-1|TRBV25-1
CASSGPGRNMNTEAFF
TGTGCCAGCAGTGGCCCGGGACGGAACATGAACACTGAAGCTTTCTTT
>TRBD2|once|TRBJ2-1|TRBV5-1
CASSLGGTSVDNEQFF
TGCGCCAGCAGCTTAGGCGGGACTAGCGTGGACAATGAGCAGTTCTTC
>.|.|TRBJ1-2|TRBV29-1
CSVEELEGTNGYTF
TGCAGCGTTGAAGAATTGGAGGGTACGAATGGCTACACCTTC
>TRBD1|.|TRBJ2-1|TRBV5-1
CASSLVLTGGAIRKQFF
TGCGCCAGCAGCTTGGTGCTGACAGGGGGTGCGATAAGGAAGCAGTTCTTC
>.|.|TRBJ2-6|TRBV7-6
CASSLMGSSGANVLTF
TGTGCCAGCAGCTTAATGGGGAGCTCTGGGGCCAACGTCCTGACTTTC
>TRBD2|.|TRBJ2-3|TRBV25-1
CASSGRLAGATDTQYF
TGTGCCAGCAGTGGTCGACTAGCGGGAGCCACAGATACGCAGTATTTT
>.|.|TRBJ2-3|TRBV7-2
CASSPGPEDTQYF
TGTGCCAGCAGCCCTGGACCGGAAGATACGCAGTATTTT
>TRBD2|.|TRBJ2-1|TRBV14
CASSLRTSGRGNEQFF
TGTGCCAGCAGCCTCCGGACTAGCGGGAGGGGGAATGAGCAGTTCTTC
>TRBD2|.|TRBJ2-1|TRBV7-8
CASSSLAGRKGEQFF
TGTGCCAGCAGCTCCCTAGCGGGAAGAAAAGGTGAGCAGTTCTTC
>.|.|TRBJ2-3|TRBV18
CASSPPVVDTQYF
TGTGCCAGCTCACCACCCGTGGTAGATACGCAGTATTTT
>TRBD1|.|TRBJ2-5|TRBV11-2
CASSDTIGQGARETQYF
TGTGCCAGCAGCGACACTATAGGGCAGGGGGCTCGAGAGACCCAGTACTTC
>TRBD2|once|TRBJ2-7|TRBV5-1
CASSLAPSGSLSPYEQYF
TGCGCCAGCAGCTTGGCCCCTAGCGGGAGTCTTTCCCCCTACGAGCAGTACTTC
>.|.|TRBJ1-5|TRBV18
CASSRTASGRGNQPQHF
.
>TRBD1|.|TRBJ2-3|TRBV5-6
CASSRDRGRDTDTQYF
TGTGCCAGCAGCCGGGACAGGGGGCGCGACACAGATACGCAGTATTTT
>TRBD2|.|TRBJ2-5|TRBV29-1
CSVERLARQETQYF
TGCAGCGTTGAACGACTAGCGCGGCAAGAGACCCAGTACTTC